The clone carrying this T cell receptor (beta chain) was found once. Recruitment covered under 25 US areas and drew participants whose ages spanned about 18 to 100 years. Participants reported their clinical history, and cohort assignment relied on those reports. V dropped 5 bases and J dropped 4; count of bases not matched to a gene: 5. Germline V CDR1 and CDR2: SGHVS, FQNEAQ. The CDR3 extends over 14 amino acids. The data belong to a study of blood T cell repertoires in COVID-19. In the source study's methods: Cell counts per sample came from amplifying reference gene primers. Repertoires were generated with immunoSEQ multiplex PCR, while TCRdb's copy carries only in-frame clones and drops some. V and J calls and clone size are given by that table; D and trimming were obtained from the DNA. In the table there are roughly 260,000 clones, about 90% of which are singletons.

Sequencing used PBMCs or T cells enriched from blood (not recorded which). The chain is built from TRBV7-8 and TRBJ1-5; 7 bases are a match to TRBD1. This receptor was identified in a woman aged 25 to 45 with acute COVID-19. The CDR3, as DNA: TGTGCCAGCAGCGCCCGGGACAGAAATCAGCCCCAGCATTTT. This sequence encodes CASSARDRNQPQHF.